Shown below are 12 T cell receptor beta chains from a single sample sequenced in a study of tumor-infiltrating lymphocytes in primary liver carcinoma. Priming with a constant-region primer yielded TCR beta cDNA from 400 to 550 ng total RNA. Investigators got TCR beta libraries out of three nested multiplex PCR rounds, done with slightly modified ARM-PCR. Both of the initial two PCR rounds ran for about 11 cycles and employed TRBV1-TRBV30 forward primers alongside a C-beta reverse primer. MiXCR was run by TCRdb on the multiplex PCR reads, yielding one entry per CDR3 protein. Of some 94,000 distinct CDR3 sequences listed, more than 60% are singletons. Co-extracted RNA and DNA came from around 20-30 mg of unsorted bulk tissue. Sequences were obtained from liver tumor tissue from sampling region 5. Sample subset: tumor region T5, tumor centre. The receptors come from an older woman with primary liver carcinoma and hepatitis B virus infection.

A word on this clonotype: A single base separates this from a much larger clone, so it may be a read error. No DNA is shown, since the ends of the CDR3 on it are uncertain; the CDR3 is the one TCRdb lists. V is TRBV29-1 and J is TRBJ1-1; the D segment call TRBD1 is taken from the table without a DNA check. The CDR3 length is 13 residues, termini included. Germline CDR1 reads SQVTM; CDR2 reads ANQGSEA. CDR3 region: CSVALGTADETFF.

CDR3 DNA: TGTGCCAGTACTAAGAGACAAGCCTACGAGCAGTACTTC. It encodes CASTKRQAYEQYF. This chain uses TRBV12-3 or TRBV12-4 with TRBJ2-7, with D unclear. The CDR3 totals 13 residues. V shed 9 bases and J shed 2 bases, with 14 bases lying between them.

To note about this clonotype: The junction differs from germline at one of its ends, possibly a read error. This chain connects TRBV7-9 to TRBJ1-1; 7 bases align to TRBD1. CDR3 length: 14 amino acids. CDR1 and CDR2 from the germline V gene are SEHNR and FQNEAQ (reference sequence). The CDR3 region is CTSSPQGVNTEAFF. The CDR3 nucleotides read TGTACCAGCAGCCCGCAGGGGGTGAACACTGAAGCTTTCTTT.

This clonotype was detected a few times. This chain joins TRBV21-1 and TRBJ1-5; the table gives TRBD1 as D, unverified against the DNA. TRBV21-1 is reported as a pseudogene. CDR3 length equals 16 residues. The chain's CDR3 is CAALPRDRGSNQPQHF. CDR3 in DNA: TGTGCCGCCCTACCCAGGGACAGGGGTAGCAATCAGCCCCAGCATTTT.

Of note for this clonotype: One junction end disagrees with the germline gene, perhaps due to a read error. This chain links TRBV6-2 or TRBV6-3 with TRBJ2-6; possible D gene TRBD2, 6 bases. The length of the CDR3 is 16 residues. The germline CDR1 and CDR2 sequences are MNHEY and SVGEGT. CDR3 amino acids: CVSSYLGDSGANVLAF. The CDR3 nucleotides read TGTGTCAGCAGTTACCTCGGGGACTCTGGGGCCAACGTCCTGGCTTTC.

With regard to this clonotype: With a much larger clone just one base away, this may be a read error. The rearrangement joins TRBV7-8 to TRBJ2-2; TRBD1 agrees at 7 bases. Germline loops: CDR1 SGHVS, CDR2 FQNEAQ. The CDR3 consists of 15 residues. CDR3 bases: TGTGCCTGCAGCTCCGGGACAGCAAACACCGGGGAGCTGTTTTTT. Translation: CACSSGTANTGELFF.

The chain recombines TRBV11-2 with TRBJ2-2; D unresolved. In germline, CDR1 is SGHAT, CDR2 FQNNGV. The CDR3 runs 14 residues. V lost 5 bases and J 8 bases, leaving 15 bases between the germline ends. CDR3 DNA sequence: TGTGCCAGCAGCCAAAGACTTATCACGGGGGAGCTGTTTTTT. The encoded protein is CASSQRLITGELFF.

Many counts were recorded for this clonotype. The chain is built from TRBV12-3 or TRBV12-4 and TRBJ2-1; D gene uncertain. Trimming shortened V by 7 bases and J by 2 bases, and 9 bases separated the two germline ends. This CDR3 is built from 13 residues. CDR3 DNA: TGTGCCAGCACTGAACCACCCTACAATGAGCAGTTCTTC. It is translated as CASTEPPYNEQFF.

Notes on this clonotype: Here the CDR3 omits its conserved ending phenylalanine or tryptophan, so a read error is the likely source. CDR3 in amino acids: CVSSYFGGGTEAFL. The CDR3, as DNA: TGTGTCAGCAGTTACTTCGGAGGGGGCACTGAAGCTTTCCTT. This chain links TRBV6-5 with TRBJ1-1; D is perhaps TRBD1 (6 bases). The germline V gene has CDR1 MNHEY and CDR2 SVGAGI. The CDR3 is 14 residues long.

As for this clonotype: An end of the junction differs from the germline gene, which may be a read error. The CDR3 here is CARSSKQGEAFF. CDR3 bases: TGTGCCAGGAGCTCTAAACAGGGTGAAGCATTCTTT. The chain combines TRBV11-2 with TRBJ1-1; D might be TRBD1 (6 bases). The CDR3 has 12 residues. Germline-derived CDR1 and CDR2 are SGHAT and FQNNGV.

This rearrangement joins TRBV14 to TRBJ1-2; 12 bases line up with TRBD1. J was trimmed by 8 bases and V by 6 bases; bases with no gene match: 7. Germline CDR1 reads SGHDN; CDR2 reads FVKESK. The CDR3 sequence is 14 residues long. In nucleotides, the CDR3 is TGTGCCAGCAGTCCGGGACAGGGGGCAACAGGCTACACCTTC. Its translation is CASSPGQGATGYTF.

The CDR3 DNA follows: TGTGTCAACAGTGCCGGGGGGGCCCGGGGGTATGGCTACACCTTC. This translates into CVNSAGGARGYGYTF. The chain combines TRBV28 with TRBJ1-2; TRBD1 is a possible D gene (6 bases). Germline V gene sequence: CDR1 MDHEN, CDR2 SYDVKM. CDR3 length: 15 residues.